Listed below are T cell receptor beta chains from one sample, sequenced in a study of blood T cell repertoires in COVID-19. Profiling relied on immunoSEQ multiplex PCR, and the TCRdb table lists in-frame clones only, not all of them. The sample lists tens of thousands of clones; about nine tenths were seen once. Sequencing was done on a sample of peripheral blood. These receptors all come from a man in his forties or fifties with active or convalescent COVID-19. Each CDR3 is given with its conserved first and last residue. A D gene is named only where the DNA matches it firmly. Some rows mark clone size as missing; the rest say once, few, many or name a class of expanded clone.

clone_size: NA; j_call: TRBJ2-5; v_call: TRBV5-6; d_call: TRBD2; cdr3_nt: TGTGCCAGCAGCGTCGCCGGGACTAGCGGGACCCAAGAGACCCAGTACTTC; cdr3_aa: CASSVAGTSGTQETQYF
clone_size: NA; j_call: TRBJ2-1; v_call: TRBV5-6; d_call: TRBD2; cdr3_nt: TGTGCCAGCAGCCGGGGCGGCGGGAGGGGGGAGCAGTTCTTC; cdr3_aa: CASSRGGGRGEQFF
clone_size: once; j_call: TRBJ2-1; v_call: TRBV3-1/TRBV3-2; d_call: NA; cdr3_nt: TGTGCCAGCAGCGAGTGGCGGGGGCAGGGAGGAACCTACAATGAGCAGTTCTTC; cdr3_aa: CASSEWRGQGGTYNEQFF
clone_size: NA; j_call: TRBJ2-1; v_call: TRBV18; d_call: TRBD1; cdr3_nt: TGTGCCAGCTCACCACGGGTGAGGGACAGAGGGACGTCCGTACAGTTCTTC; cdr3_aa: CASSPRVRDRGTSVQFF
clone_size: NA; j_call: TRBJ1-2; v_call: TRBV14; d_call: NA; cdr3_nt: TGTGCCAGCAGCCAGGTCGACAGCCGCTATGGCTACACCTTC; cdr3_aa: CASSQVDSRYGYTF
clone_size: NA; j_call: TRBJ2-1; v_call: TRBV4-3; d_call: NA; cdr3_nt: TGCGCCAGCAGCCCTCGAGGGGGGGAGGGCAATGAGCAGTTCTTC; cdr3_aa: CASSPRGGEGNEQFF
clone_size: NA; j_call: TRBJ2-3; v_call: TRBV28; d_call: TRBD2; cdr3_nt: TGTGCCAGCAGTTCTGCGGGAGGTAGCACAGATACGCAGTATTTT; cdr3_aa: CASSSAGGSTDTQYF
clone_size: NA; j_call: TRBJ1-2; v_call: TRBV5-1; d_call: TRBD1; cdr3_nt: TGCGCCAGCAGCTTGGGGAGCGGGACAGGGGCATCGGGCTACACCTTC; cdr3_aa: CASSLGSGTGASGYTF
clone_size: NA; j_call: TRBJ2-7; v_call: TRBV19; d_call: NA; cdr3_nt: TGTGCCAGTAGTAATGACTATCCGGACCCCTCCTACGAGCAGTACTTC; cdr3_aa: CASSNDYPDPSYEQYF
clone_size: once; j_call: TRBJ2-3; v_call: TRBV30; d_call: TRBD2; cdr3_nt: TGTGCCTGGAGTGCCGCTGGACTAGCGGGAAGTGCGGATACGCAGTATTTT; cdr3_aa: CAWSAAGLAGSADTQYF
clone_size: NA; j_call: TRBJ2-1; v_call: TRBV5-1; d_call: TRBD2; cdr3_nt: TGCGCCAGCAGCGCGACTAGCGGGGGTTACAATGAGCAGTTCTTC; cdr3_aa: CASSATSGGYNEQFF
clone_size: NA; j_call: TRBJ1-4; v_call: TRBV28; d_call: TRBD1; cdr3_nt: TGTGCCACAAGGGGACAGGGGCTCCCCTCTCGAAGGGGACTGTTTTTT; cdr3_aa: CATRGQGLPSRRGLFF
clone_size: once; j_call: TRBJ2-7; v_call: TRBV2; d_call: NA; cdr3_nt: TGTGCCAGCACGGCTGGGGCTGTCTACGAGCAGTACTTC; cdr3_aa: CASTAGAVYEQYF
clone_size: NA; j_call: TRBJ1-2; v_call: TRBV6-2/TRBV6-3; d_call: TRBD1; cdr3_nt: TGTGCCAGCAGTCGCAGGGACAGCTATGGCTACACCTTC; cdr3_aa: CASSRRDSYGYTF
clone_size: NA; j_call: TRBJ1-3; v_call: TRBV18; d_call: TRBD1; cdr3_nt: TGTGCCAGCTCACCCCTCGGACAGGGAAGTGGAAACACCATATATTTT; cdr3_aa: CASSPLGQGSGNTIYF
clone_size: NA; j_call: TRBJ2-7; v_call: TRBV6-2/TRBV6-3; d_call: NA; cdr3_nt: TGTGCCAGCAGTTACGGTGGTAGCCGAGGCACCTACGAGCAGTACTTC; cdr3_aa: CASSYGGSRGTYEQYF
clone_size: NA; j_call: TRBJ2-6; v_call: TRBV5-1; d_call: TRBD2; cdr3_nt: TGCGCCAGCAGCGCGGGACTAGCGGGAGGTGGGGCCAACGTCCTGACTTTC; cdr3_aa: CASSAGLAGGGANVLTF
clone_size: NA; j_call: TRBJ2-3; v_call: TRBV4-3; d_call: NA; cdr3_nt: TGCGCCAGCAGCCGAGACTTCCAGGACCCCGAGGGACACACAGATACGCAGTATTTT; cdr3_aa: CASSRDFQDPEGHTDTQYF
clone_size: NA; j_call: TRBJ2-4; v_call: TRBV2; d_call: TRBD1; cdr3_nt: TGTGCCAGCAGGGCTGACAGGGGGCGGGATGCCAAAAACATTCAGTACTTC; cdr3_aa: CASRADRGRDAKNIQYF
clone_size: NA; j_call: TRBJ2-1; v_call: TRBV11-3; d_call: TRBD1; cdr3_nt: TGTGCCAGCAGCTTAGGGGGACAGTGGAATGAGCAGTTCTTC; cdr3_aa: CASSLGGQWNEQFF
clone_size: NA; j_call: TRBJ1-5; v_call: TRBV18; d_call: NA; cdr3_nt: TGTGCCAGCTCACCACTACAGGGCCAGCCCCAGCATTTT; cdr3_aa: CASSPLQGQPQHF
clone_size: few; j_call: TRBJ2-7; v_call: TRBV7-2; d_call: TRBD2; cdr3_nt: TGTGCCAGCAGCCCAAAGACTAGCACCTTCTACGAGCAGTACTTC; cdr3_aa: CASSPKTSTFYEQYF
clone_size: NA; j_call: TRBJ2-4; v_call: TRBV7-8; d_call: NA; cdr3_nt: TGTGCCAGCAGCTTAGTGGTTGGAGCCAGGGACATTCAGTACTTC; cdr3_aa: CASSLVVGARDIQYF
clone_size: NA; j_call: TRBJ1-4; v_call: TRBV10-3; d_call: NA; cdr3_nt: TGTGCCATCAGGGCAGCGAATGAAAAACTGTTTTTT; cdr3_aa: CAIRAANEKLFF
clone_size: NA; j_call: TRBJ2-3; v_call: TRBV6-2/TRBV6-3; d_call: TRBD2; cdr3_nt: TGTGCCAGCAGTTACTCGAATCGGGGACTAGCGGGACCAACTAGCACAGATACGCAGTATTTT; cdr3_aa: CASSYSNRGLAGPTSTDTQYF
clone_size: NA; j_call: TRBJ2-1; v_call: TRBV4-3; d_call: TRBD2; cdr3_nt: TGCGCCAGCAGCCAAGGTCCTAGCGGTGTACTCGAGCAGTTCTTC; cdr3_aa: CASSQGPSGVLEQFF
clone_size: NA; j_call: TRBJ2-7; v_call: TRBV7-9; d_call: NA; cdr3_nt: TGTGCCAGCAGCTTAGGCGGACAAGGGCATACCTACGAGCAGTACTTC; cdr3_aa: CASSLGGQGHTYEQYF
clone_size: NA; j_call: TRBJ1-1; v_call: TRBV18; d_call: NA; cdr3_nt: TGTGCCAGCTCACCACCATCTTTCACTGAAGCTTTCTTT; cdr3_aa: CASSPPSFTEAFF
clone_size: NA; j_call: TRBJ2-7; v_call: TRBV7-9; d_call: TRBD2; cdr3_nt: TGTGCCAGCAGCTTGCCGGGACTAGCGGGATCTCGAGAGCAGTACTTC; cdr3_aa: CASSLPGLAGSREQYF
clone_size: NA; j_call: TRBJ2-5; v_call: TRBV29-1; d_call: NA; cdr3_nt: TGCAGCGTTGAGGGTGACTCCATATTAAACCAAGAGACCCAGTACTTC; cdr3_aa: CSVEGDSILNQETQYF
clone_size: NA; j_call: TRBJ2-2; v_call: TRBV15; d_call: NA; cdr3_nt: TGTGCCACCAGCAGAGATCGGGGGAGGATAGGAACCGGGGAGCTGTTTTTT; cdr3_aa: CATSRDRGRIGTGELFF
clone_size: NA; j_call: TRBJ1-1; v_call: TRBV10-3; d_call: NA; cdr3_nt: TGTGCCATCAGCTCCGACTCCATGAACACTGAAGCTTTCTTT; cdr3_aa: CAISSDSMNTEAFF
clone_size: NA; j_call: TRBJ1-2; v_call: TRBV3-1/TRBV3-2; d_call: TRBD1; cdr3_nt: TGTGCCAGCAGCCCACGACAGGGTGGCTATGGCTACACCTTC; cdr3_aa: CASSPRQGGYGYTF
clone_size: NA; j_call: TRBJ2-7; v_call: TRBV9; d_call: TRBD2; cdr3_nt: TGTGCCAGCAGCGTAAAAGGAGCGGGACCCCCCTACGAGCAGTACTTC; cdr3_aa: CASSVKGAGPPYEQYF
clone_size: NA; j_call: TRBJ2-3; v_call: TRBV4-3; d_call: TRBD2; cdr3_nt: TGCGCCAGCAGCCGGACTAGCAGGGGCACAGATACGCAGTATTTT; cdr3_aa: CASSRTSRGTDTQYF
clone_size: NA; j_call: TRBJ2-3; v_call: TRBV28; d_call: TRBD1; cdr3_nt: TGTGCCAGCAGACTACAGGGGGGAGGCACAGATACGCAGTATTTT; cdr3_aa: CASRLQGGGTDTQYF
clone_size: NA; j_call: TRBJ1-3; v_call: TRBV19; d_call: TRBD1; cdr3_nt: TGTGCCAGTAAATCCCCGGGACAGGGGTCTGGAAACACCATATATTTT; cdr3_aa: CASKSPGQGSGNTIYF
clone_size: NA; j_call: TRBJ2-1; v_call: TRBV18; d_call: NA; cdr3_nt: TGTGCCAGCTCACCACCGTCAGTCTCCTACAATGAGCAGTTCTTC; cdr3_aa: CASSPPSVSYNEQFF
clone_size: NA; j_call: TRBJ2-5; v_call: TRBV5-6; d_call: TRBD2; cdr3_nt: TGTGCCAGCAGCACCTTAGCGGGGGAAGAGACCCAGTACTTC; cdr3_aa: CASSTLAGEETQYF
clone_size: NA; j_call: TRBJ1-4; v_call: TRBV27; d_call: NA; cdr3_nt: TGTGCCAGCAGTTTTACAGTTAATGAAAAACTGTTTTTT; cdr3_aa: CASSFTVNEKLFF
clone_size: NA; j_call: TRBJ2-7; v_call: TRBV5-1; d_call: TRBD1; cdr3_nt: TGCGCCAGCAACTCCGGACAGGGAATCAACGAGCAGTACTTC; cdr3_aa: CASNSGQGINEQYF
clone_size: NA; j_call: TRBJ1-6; v_call: TRBV2; d_call: TRBD1; cdr3_nt: TGTGCCAGCAGCCCCAACAGGGGGGTGGATTCACCCCTCCACTTT; cdr3_aa: CASSPNRGVDSPLHF
clone_size: few; j_call: TRBJ1-6; v_call: TRBV4-1; d_call: NA; cdr3_nt: TGCGCCAGCAGCCTTGCAGACATGGGGAGTTCACCCCTCCACTTT; cdr3_aa: CASSLADMGSSPLHF
clone_size: once; j_call: TRBJ2-5; v_call: TRBV5-1; d_call: TRBD2; cdr3_nt: TGCGCCAGCAGCTTCCTAGCGGGAGGGCCTCAAGAGACCCAGTACTTC; cdr3_aa: CASSFLAGGPQETQYF
clone_size: NA; j_call: TRBJ2-7; v_call: TRBV9; d_call: NA; cdr3_nt: TGTGCCAGCAGCGCTCAGGACAGTCCCTACGAGCAGTACTTC; cdr3_aa: CASSAQDSPYEQYF
clone_size: NA; j_call: TRBJ2-3; v_call: TRBV2; d_call: TRBD2; cdr3_nt: TGTGCCAGCAGCGGGGGAGTAGCGGGAGTGATAGATACGCAGTATTTT; cdr3_aa: CASSGGVAGVIDTQYF
clone_size: NA; j_call: TRBJ1-5; v_call: TRBV27; d_call: TRBD1; cdr3_nt: TGTGCCAGCAGTTTATCGGGAACCCCGGACAGGGTTTTAAGTCAGCCCCAGCATTTT; cdr3_aa: CASSLSGTPDRVLSQPQHF
clone_size: once; j_call: TRBJ1-2; v_call: TRBV27; d_call: TRBD1; cdr3_nt: TGTGCCAGCAGTTCGCTCTTTTCCGGGACAGGGGGCGCGTATCCCTATGGCTACACCTTC; cdr3_aa: CASSSLFSGTGGAYPYGYTF
clone_size: NA; j_call: TRBJ2-5; v_call: TRBV29-1; d_call: TRBD2; cdr3_nt: TGCAGCGTTGAAGGCGGGAGAGGGCGAGAGACCCAGTACTTC; cdr3_aa: CSVEGGRGRETQYF
clone_size: few; j_call: TRBJ2-3; v_call: TRBV7-9; d_call: TRBD2; cdr3_nt: TGTGCCAGCAGCTCCCCGGGGGGGGTAGCGGGGCCCACAGATACGCAGTATTTT; cdr3_aa: CASSSPGGVAGPTDTQYF
clone_size: NA; j_call: TRBJ1-2; v_call: TRBV2; d_call: TRBD1; cdr3_nt: TGTGCCAGCAACCCGACAGGGGGCTATGGCTACACCTTC; cdr3_aa: CASNPTGGYGYTF
clone_size: NA; j_call: TRBJ2-7; v_call: TRBV27; d_call: TRBD1; cdr3_nt: TGTGCCAGCAGTTTATCGGCCGGGACAGACGTTAAGGGGCAGTACTTC; cdr3_aa: CASSLSAGTDVKGQYF
clone_size: NA; j_call: TRBJ2-7; v_call: TRBV28; d_call: TRBD1; cdr3_nt: TGTGCCAGCAGTTTAGTACCGGGACAGGTTAGGTACTACGAGCAGTACTTC; cdr3_aa: CASSLVPGQVRYYEQYF
clone_size: NA; j_call: TRBJ2-3; v_call: TRBV10-3; d_call: TRBD1; cdr3_nt: TGTGCCATCAGTGAGGCCCCTGGACAGGGAAGCACAGATACGCAGTATTTT; cdr3_aa: CAISEAPGQGSTDTQYF
clone_size: NA; j_call: TRBJ2-6; v_call: TRBV15; d_call: TRBD1; cdr3_nt: TGTGCCACCAGCAGGCCCCGGGACAGGGATATCTCTGGGGCCAACGTCCTGACTTTC; cdr3_aa: CATSRPRDRDISGANVLTF
clone_size: NA; j_call: TRBJ1-2; v_call: TRBV6-5; d_call: NA; cdr3_nt: TGTGCCAGCAGAAACAGGGCCGAATATGGCTACACCTTC; cdr3_aa: CASRNRAEYGYTF
clone_size: NA; j_call: TRBJ2-5; v_call: TRBV7-9; d_call: TRBD2; cdr3_nt: TGTGCCAGCAGCTTCCATGGACTAGCGGGAACATGGTGGACCCAGTACTTC; cdr3_aa: CASSFHGLAGTWWTQYF
clone_size: NA; j_call: TRBJ2-1; v_call: TRBV30; d_call: TRBD1; cdr3_nt: TGTGCCTGGAGCCAGGACAGGGAAAATGAGCAGTTCTTC; cdr3_aa: CAWSQDRENEQFF
clone_size: NA; j_call: TRBJ2-1; v_call: TRBV29-1; d_call: NA; cdr3_nt: TGCAGCGCCGCCTTGAGGGCCGGGTCCTACAATGAGCAGTTCTTC; cdr3_aa: CSAALRAGSYNEQFF